This TCR beta chain was captured in a study of cytomegalovirus exposure and HLA in healthy donors. Germline V CDR1 and CDR2: SGHNT, YYREEE (reference sequence). This CDR3 is 13 amino acids long. V lost 6 bases and J lost 7, with 16 bases in between. PCR employed 60 Vbeta and 13 Jbeta primers. Sequencing used immunoSEQ multiplex PCR; TCRdb keeps in-frame clones, though not all of them. The data contain under 150,000 clones, approximately 80% of them seen just once; the ten biggest clones take up 3.5% to 5.5%. The study sampled nominally healthy donors, though unrecorded immune exposures were likely. Worth noting for this clone: What it recognizes is unknown.

Regarding the study as a whole: A later analysis linked a missense DCLRE1C variant to TCR beta V- and J-gene trimming. Roughly uniform sequencing depth across donors was assumed, possibly incorrectly.

The chain recombines TRBV5-4 with TRBJ1-2; possibly TRBD1 for D (6 bases). This clonotype was sampled from a woman between 40 and 50 years old in good health and CMV-seropositive. Input material: PBMCs. The CDR3 DNA reads TGTGCCAGCAATGACAGGCACGCGGTTGGCTACACCTTC. This gives the protein CASNDRHAVGYTF. Variable domain in full (rest from reference TRBV5-4 and TRBJ1-2): ETGVTQSPTHLIKTRGQQVTLRCSSQSGHNTVSWYQQALGQGPQFIFQYYREEENGRGNFPPRFSGLQFPNYSSELNVNALELDDSALYLCASNDRHAVGYTFGSGTRLTVV.